The 24 T cell receptor beta chains reported below all come from one sample, sequenced in a study of CD8+ T cells in alopecia areata. Separation of pooled cutaneous lymph node cells was by sorting with CD4, CD8alpha, NKG2D, NKG2ACE and other markers. After isolation, RNA underwent reverse transcription to generate cDNA as the sequencing template. The protocol was immunoSEQ multiplex PCR, while the TCRdb copy is restricted to in-frame clones and leaves out a portion. The sample shows approximately 280,000 clones, none of them appearing just once. Source material: CD4+ T cells sorted from a lymph node. The receptors stem from a C3H/HeJ mouse with alopecia areata. For this strain, the MHC haplotype corresponds to H2-k.

This clone was counted a few times. Gene names are mouse gene names. The read terminates 3 residues before the CDR3 end, so the remaining end is supplied by the germline J gene. The gene calls are TRBV31 and TRBJ1-6; D is ambiguous. TRBJ1-6 falls under the ORF class, with uncertain function. V lost 0 bases and J lost 7, with 7 bases in between. Germline V gene lookup returns CDR1 GKSSPN and CDR2 SITVG. The CDR3 sequence is 13 residues long. CDR3 region: CAWSLVRNSPLYF. CDR3 bases read: TGTGCCTGGAGTCTAGTTAGGAATTCGCCC.

This clone has just a few counts. Any gene name here is a mouse gene name. The read comes to an end 4 residues before the CDR3 does, leaving the germline J gene to fill in the end. The J gene is TRBJ2-7, the V gene TRBV14; 8 bases are shared with TRBD2. The CDR3 spans 15 residues. The germline V gene encodes CDR1 SGHDT and CDR2 FRDEAV. Partial CDR3 DNA: TGTGCCAGCAGTTTTGGGGGGGGCGCAGGGGAT. Its protein product is CASSFGGGAGD. The complete CDR3 reads CASSFGGGAGDEQYF.

This clone has just a few counts. The listed genes are named as in mouse. The read ends 4 residues before the CDR3 terminus; that terminus is restored from the germline J gene. At the DNA level, this CDR3 is encoded by other sequences in the same sample as well. J is TRBJ1-2 and V is TRBV13-3; 10 bases are shared with TRBD1. The V gene end was trimmed by 5 bases and the J gene end by 3 bases; junction bases not matched to a gene: 1. The germline V gene has CDR1 NNHDY and CDR2 SYVADS. The CDR3 is made up of 13 amino acids. The CDR3 spells CASRTGGDSDYTF. Partial CDR3 DNA: TGTGCCAGCAGGACAGGGGGCGACTCC.

This clone was picked up a small number of times. Genes and germline are mouse. The read falls 4 residues short of the CDR3 end, and the missing part is taken from the germline J gene. This sequence joins TRBV19 and TRBJ2-3; maybe TRBD1 (5 bases). This CDR3 is 15 amino acids long. The V end was cut by 2 bases, the J end by 1 base, with 11 bases between. Germline CDR1 reads FNHDT; CDR2 reads SITEND (reference sequence). CDR3 DNA (partial): TGTGCCAGCAGTATCAGCCAGGGTGGTGCAGAA. Translated: CASSISQGGAE. In full, the CDR3 reads CASSISQGGAETLYF. Full variable domain (outside the CDR3, taken from reference TRBV19 and TRBJ2-3): GGIITQTPKFLIGQEGQKLTLKCQQNFNHDTMYWYRQDSGKGLRLIYYSITENDLQKGDLSEGYDASREKKSSFSLTVTSAQKNEMAVFLCASSISQGGAETLYFGSGTRLTVL.

This clone has just a few counts. Genes and germline are mouse. The missing CDR3 end, 4 residues past where the read stops, is filled in from the germline J gene. J is TRBJ2-7 and V is TRBV13-2; 11 bases are shared with TRBD2. V trimming: 1 base; J trimming: 3 bases; junction bases outside the gene matches: 3. The CDR3 has 15 residues. CDR1 and CDR2 (germline): NNHNN, SYGAGS (reference sequence). The CDR3 reads CASGDTGTGGYEQYF. The DNA read from the CDR3 is TGTGCCAGCGGTGATACCGGGACTGGGGGCTAT.

This clone was detected ten times or more. The gene symbols are mouse symbols. The CDR3 is cut off 3 residues early in the read; its end comes from the germline J gene. V and J are TRBV17 and TRBJ1-6; D unresolved. TRBJ1-6 is designated an ORF whose function remains uncertain. Germline CDR1 is MNHDT and CDR2 is YYDKIL. Trimming stripped 0 bases from V and 7 bases from J, with 4 bases between. The CDR3 covers 13 residues. Incomplete CDR3 DNA: TGTGCTAGCAGTAGAGATCTAAATTCGCCC. It specifies CASSRDLNSP. The whole CDR3 protein reads CASSRDLNSPLYF.

Worth noting for this clone: Here the gene names and germline are mouse. With the read ending 4 residues before the CDR3 end, the germline J gene is used to fill in that end. The chain couples TRBV13-3 to TRBJ2-1, with D tentatively TRBD2 (5 bases). With 0 bases removed from V and 0 bases from J, the gap between germline ends came to 10 bases. Germline CDR1 and CDR2: NNHDY and SYVADS. The CDR3 is 16 amino acids. The part of the CDR3 DNA that was read is TGTGCCAGCAGTGATGAGGACTCCCATAACTATGCT. This gives the protein CASSDEDSHNYA. In full, the CDR3 reads CASSDEDSHNYAEQFF.

Notes on this clone: Gene names and germline refer to mouse. The CDR3 end lies 4 residues beyond the end of the read and is filled in from the germline J gene. The chain couples TRBV13-3 to TRBJ2-4, with D hard to call. Trimming removed 2 bases at V and 0 bases at J, with 7 bases between. CDR3 length: 14 amino acids. From germline, CDR1 is NNHDY and CDR2 SYVADS. The CDR3 bases that were read are TGTGCCAGCAGTGACAGCCCTAGTCAAAAC. Protein product: CASSDSPSQN. The complete CDR3 reads CASSDSPSQNTLYF.

This clone was counted between two and nine times. Germline and genes here are mouse. The CDR3 protein is CASSIGERTSAETLYF. CDR3 DNA (partial): TGTGCCAGCAGTATAGGGGAGAGAACTAGTGCAGAA. The chain links TRBV19 to TRBJ2-3; D unclear. Read sequence stops 4 residues before the CDR3 end, and the germline J gene provides the missing end. The length of the CDR3 is 16 residues. The V gene lost 0 bases and the J gene lost 0 bases, with 11 bases spanning the gap. The germline V gene encodes CDR1 FNHDT and CDR2 SITEND (reference sequence).

This clone occurred a few times. Here the gene names and germline are mouse. Read sequence stops 4 residues before the CDR3 end, and the germline J gene provides the missing end. The V and J genes are TRBV1 and TRBJ2-1; D not resolved. The V gene's germline CDR1 is NSQYPW and CDR2 LRSPGD (reference sequence). This CDR3 spans 15 amino acids. V was cut by 1 base and J by 0 bases, with 7 bases left in between. The CDR3 DNA, read in part, is TGCACCTGCAGTGCAGGTAAGAATAACTATGCT. Translated, it gives CTCSAGKNNYA. The CDR3, in full, reads CTCSAGKNNYAEQFF.

A few counts support this clone. The gene names here belong to mouse. With the read ending 4 residues before the CDR3 end, the germline J gene is used to fill in that end. The rearrangement uses TRBV5 and TRBJ2-3, with D perhaps matching TRBD1 (5 bases). The CDR3 spans 16 residues. V lost 2 bases and J 1 base, leaving 13 bases between the germline ends. Germline CDR1 is LGHNA and CDR2 is YNLKQL (reference sequence). CDR3 DNA (partial): TGTGCCAGCAGCCAACAGGGAAATGTGGGTGCAGAA. It codes for CASSQQGNVGAE. The entire CDR3 protein reads CASSQQGNVGAETLYF.

With respect to this clone: Genes here carry mouse names. The CDR3 reads CASSFRTGSSYEQYF. The part of the CDR3 DNA that was read is TGTGCCAGCAGTTTTAGGACAGGAAGCTCCTAT. The V call is TRBV14, the J call TRBJ2-7, with 7 bases lining up with TRBD1. The read ends 4 residues shy of where the CDR3 ends; the end is completed using the germline J gene. Germline V gene data show CDR1 as SGHDT and CDR2 as FRDEAV. V was clipped by 2 bases and J by 0 bases; unmatched bases: 5. The CDR3 is 15 residues long.

To note about this clone: Gene labels here are mouse ones. Read coverage stops 4 residues before the CDR3 terminus; the germline J gene supplies the remainder. This rearrangement joins TRBV13-1 to TRBJ1-1; 9 bases line up with TRBD1. V lost 7 bases and J lost 3; bases outside the gene matches: 7. The CDR3 is 14 residues long. Germline assignment: CDR1 NSHNY and CDR2 SYGAGN. This chain's CDR3 is CASEEGTGHTEVFF. CDR3 DNA (partial): TGTGCCAGCGAAGAGGGGACAGGGCACACA.

Remarks on this clone: The gene names here belong to mouse. The CDR3 end falls 4 residues outside the read, so it is completed with the germline J gene. The sample contains more than one DNA sequence encoding this CDR3. The J gene is TRBJ2-4, the V gene TRBV13-1; 9 bases are a match to TRBD1. This CDR3 is built from 14 residues. Germline-derived CDR1 and CDR2 are NSHNY and SYGAGN. CDR3 amino acids: CASSDAGTGNTLYF. CDR3 bases read: TGTGCCAGCAGTGATGCAGGGACAGGGAAC.

As to this clone: Mouse gene names apply. Coverage ceases 4 residues before the CDR3 finishes, and the germline J gene fills in the end. The V and J genes are TRBV1 and TRBJ2-7; TRBD2 agrees at 10 bases. Germline values: CDR1 NSQYPW, CDR2 LRSPGD (reference sequence). The CDR3 sequence is 16 residues long. The sequenced part of the CDR3 DNA is TGCACCTGCAGTGCAGATCCCTGGGGGGGCGCTTAT. This sequence encodes CTCSADPWGGAY. The whole CDR3 sequence reads CTCSADPWGGAYEQYF.

A few counts support this clone. Here the gene names and germline are mouse. The read ends 4 residues before the CDR3 terminus; that terminus is restored from the germline J gene. The chain uses TRBV1 and TRBJ2-2; TRBD2 matches at 9 bases. With V trimmed by 0 bases and J by 5 bases, 4 bases remained unmatched. Per the germline V gene, CDR1 is NSQYPW and CDR2 is LRSPGD (reference sequence). The CDR3 spans 16 residues. The covered CDR3 bases are TGCACCTGCAGTGCAGATAACCTGGGGGGGACCGGG. The encoded protein is CTCSADNLGGTG. The full CDR3 sequence reads CTCSADNLGGTGQLYF. The whole variable domain, filled in from reference TRBV1 and TRBJ2-2, reads VTLLEQNPRWRLVPRGQAVNLRCILKNSQYPWMSWYQQDLQKQLQWLFTLRSPGDKEVKSLPGADYLATRVTDTELRLQVANMSQGRTLYCTCSADNLGGTGQLYFGEGSKLTVL.

This clone has a handful of counts. Gene names are mouse gene names. Sequencing ends 4 residues short of the CDR3 end; the germline J gene provides the rest. This chain uses TRBV14 with TRBJ2-3; 7 bases agree with TRBD1. From germline, CDR1 is SGHDT and CDR2 FRDEAV. The CDR3 is 15 amino acids. V trimming: 5 bases; J trimming: 0 bases; junction bases outside the gene matches: 6. The CDR3 bases that were read are TGTGCCAGCAGCAAGGGGACAGCTAGTGCAGAA. This encodes CASSKGTASAE. The entire CDR3 reads CASSKGTASAETLYF. Together with reference TRBV14 and TRBJ2-3, the CDR3 gives the full variable domain: EAGVTQSPRYAVLQEGQAVSFWCDPISGHDTLYWYQQPRDQGPQLLVYFRDEAVIDNSQLPSDRFSAVRPKGTNSTLKIQSAKQGDTATYLCASSKGTASAETLYFGSGTRLTVL.

As concerns this clone: The gene symbols are mouse symbols. The read falls 4 residues short of the CDR3 end, and the missing part is taken from the germline J gene. The V and J genes are TRBV13-1 and TRBJ2-5, with 9 bases identical to TRBD1. This CDR3 comprises 14 residues. The germline gives CDR1 NSHNY, CDR2 SYGAGN. CDR3 DNA (partial): TGTGCCAGCAGTACGGGACAGGGACGGGAC. Amino acids: CASSTGQGRD. The complete CDR3 reads CASSTGQGRDTQYF.

This clone came up a few times. The gene names here belong to mouse. The read is 4 residues too short to cover the CDR3 end, so that end is filled in from the germline J gene. This sample also contains other DNA sequences that code for the same CDR3. This chain uses TRBV5 with TRBJ2-3; the match to TRBD2 covers 9 bases. V shed 0 bases and J 0 bases; nucleotides not matched to a gene: 1. The CDR3 contains 16 residues. Germline V gene lookup returns CDR1 LGHNA and CDR2 YNLKQL (reference sequence). The covered CDR3 bases are TGTGCCAGCAGCCAAGACTGGGGGGGAAGTGCAGAA. Protein: CASSQDWGGSAE. The complete CDR3 sequence is CASSQDWGGSAETLYF.

In this sample, this clone turned up a few times. Mouse names are used for the genes. The read halts 4 residues ahead of the CDR3 end, with the missing end drawn from the germline J gene. Distinct nucleotide sequences in the sample also encode this CDR3. The V gene is TRBV31, the J gene TRBJ2-1; the D is unclear. With 1 base removed from V and 1 base from J, the gap between germline ends came to 5 bases. Germline V gives CDR1 GKSSPN, CDR2 SITVG. This CDR3 contains 13 residues. This CDR3 reads CAWSPQNYAEQFF. The CDR3 bases that were read are TGTGCCTGGAGTCCCCAGAACTATGCT. Full variable domain (rest looked up from reference TRBV31 and TRBJ2-1): AQTIHQWPVAEIKAVGSPLSLGCTIKGKSSPNLYWYWQATGGTLQQLFYSITVGQVESVVQLNLSASRPKDDQFILSTEKLLLSHSGFYLCAWSPQNYAEQFFGPGTRLTVL.

A word on this clone: Genes and germline come from the mouse. The read gets to within 3 residues of the CDR3 end, and the germline J gene fills in the rest. The chain combines TRBV13-1 with TRBJ1-6, with 7 bases aligning to TRBD1. TRBJ1-6 has ORF status, its function being uncertain. CDR1 NSHNY and CDR2 SYGAGN come from the germline V gene. The CDR3 spans 14 residues. V lost 6 bases and J lost 7; bases outside the gene matches: 7. The CDR3 reads CASTPTGKNSPLYF. CDR3 DNA, as far as it was read: TGTGCCAGCACCCCGACAGGGAAGAATTCGCCC.

This clone showed up just a few times. The genes and germline here are from mouse. CDR3: CASSLRHIYNYAEQFF. CDR3 DNA, as far as it was read: TGTGCCAGCTCTCTCCGACACATATATAACTATGCT. This chain uses TRBV12-1 with TRBJ2-1, with D hard to call. The missing CDR3 end, 4 residues past where the read stops, is filled in from the germline J gene. The V and J ends lost 0 bases and 0 bases respectively, with 11 bases between them. CDR3 length: 16 residues. CDR1 is SGHSN and CDR2 is HYEKVE in the germline V gene. Based on the CDR3 plus reference TRBV12-1 and TRBJ2-1, the full variable domain is DSGVVQSPRHIIKEKGGRSVLTCIPISGHSNVVWYQQTLGKELKFLIQHYEKVERDKGFLPSRFSVQQFDDYHSEMNMSALELEDSAMYFCASSLRHIYNYAEQFFGPGTRLTVL.

Details on this clone: The germline and genes are mouse ones. From the germline J gene comes the end of the CDR3, since the read stops 4 residues before it. The chain has TRBV1 and TRBJ2-4; the D gene is possibly TRBD2 (6 bases). The V end lost 0 bases, the J end lost 0 bases, and 10 bases lay between the germline ends. The CDR3 is made up of 16 amino acids. The germline V gene encodes CDR1 NSQYPW and CDR2 LRSPGD (reference sequence). The DNA read from the CDR3 is TGCACCTGCAGTGCAGATCGCGGGACTAGTCAAAAC. It translates to CTCSADRGTSQN. The CDR3 in full is CTCSADRGTSQNTLYF. The full variable domain, completed using reference TRBV1 and TRBJ2-4, is VTLLEQNPRWRLVPRGQAVNLRCILKNSQYPWMSWYQQDLQKQLQWLFTLRSPGDKEVKSLPGADYLATRVTDTELRLQVANMSQGRTLYCTCSADRGTSQNTLYFGAGTRLSVL.

This clone was detected only a few times. The gene symbols are mouse symbols. The sequenced fragment ends 4 residues before the CDR3 boundary, so the rest is inferred from the germline J gene. This chain uses TRBV14 with TRBJ2-7; D unclear. Germline lookup yields CDR1 SGHDT and CDR2 FRDEAV. The CDR3 length is 12 residues. Trimming removed 2 bases from V and 3 bases from J, with 6 bases in between. CDR3 amino acids: CASSFVLYEQYF. The CDR3 DNA, read in part, is TGTGCCAGCAGTTTTGTCCTCTAT. The variable domain in full, with the rest retrieved from reference TRBV14 and TRBJ2-7, is EAGVTQSPRYAVLQEGQAVSFWCDPISGHDTLYWYQQPRDQGPQLLVYFRDEAVIDNSQLPSDRFSAVRPKGTNSTLKIQSAKQGDTATYLCASSFVLYEQYFGPGTRLTVL.